Presented here are 26 T cell receptor beta chains from one specimen sequenced in a study of blood T cells in healthy people across ages (dated by TCRdb to between 2015 and 2017). Library creation used 5' RACE. The instrument was an Illumina HiSeq 2500. A second 7 to 11 cycle PCR used a sample-barcoded 5' primer and a J-beta primer mix. TCRdb ran its own pipeline on the public reads, namely fastp trimming at Q25 and MiXCR clone calling, and kept in-frame beta chains. Rows with a matching CDR3 protein are joined into one entry that keeps the most common DNA and genes. The sample includes 600,000 or so distinct CDR3 sequences, with roughly 30% observed a single time. 15% to 19% of the sample lies in the top ten. Sequencing was performed on blood. These receptors were obtained from an elderly woman in good health.

This clonotype was counted between two and nine times. The chain recombines TRBV5-1 with TRBJ1-1, with D uncertain. Trimming pared 4 bases from V and 1 base from J, leaving 14 bases between. The CDR3 is made up of 15 amino acids. Germline CDR1 and CDR2: SGHRS and YFSETQ. The CDR3 bases are TGCGCCAGCAGCCAGCATGCGGTGGGGAACACTGAAGCTTTCTTT. This gives the protein CASSQHAVGNTEAFF. Together with reference TRBV5-1 and TRBJ1-1, the CDR3 gives the full variable domain: KAGVTQTPRYLIKTRGQQVTLSCSPISGHRSVSWYQQTPGQGLQFLFEYFSETQRNKGNFPGRFSGRQFSNSRSEMNVSTLELGDSALYLCASSQHAVGNTEAFFGQGTRLTVV.

Remarks on this clonotype: Compared with germline, one end of the junction differs, possibly owing to a read error. This rearrangement joins TRBV20-1 to TRBJ2-1, with unresolved D. Per germline, CDR1 DFQATT and CDR2 SNEGSKA (reference sequence). CDR3 length: 13 amino acids. Here the CDR3 reads CSASMPTYNEQFF. The DNA of the CDR3 is TGCAGCGCTAGTATGCCTACCTACAATGAGCAGTTCTTC.

This clonotype was observed a few times. The gene calls are TRBV9 and TRBJ1-2, with D perhaps matching TRBD1 (6 bases). The CDR3 extends over 14 amino acids. V shed 0 bases and J shed 7 bases, with 13 bases lying between them. Germline V lookup: CDR1 SGDLS, CDR2 YYNGEE. CDR3 sequence reads: CASSVVEGGGGYTF. The CDR3 coding sequence is TGTGCCAGCAGCGTAGTAGAAGGGGGAGGTGGCTACACCTTC.

This clonotype was seen repeatedly, ten times or more. The rearrangement links TRBV12-3 or TRBV12-4 to TRBJ1-1; D gene uncertain. The CDR3 spans 13 residues. V lost 3 bases and J 2 bases, leaving 7 bases between the germline ends. The CDR3 spells CASSFGSNTEAFF. CDR3 DNA sequence: TGTGCCAGCAGTTTCGGCAGCAACACTGAAGCTTTCTTT.

With respect to this clonotype: The junction and the germline gene differ at one end; a read error may be behind it. V usage is TRBV10-3 and J usage is TRBJ1-4, with TRBD1 matching 10 bases. In germline, CDR1 is ENHRY, CDR2 SYGVKD. This CDR3 is built from 14 residues. The CDR3 region is CAISAMGTGDKRFF. CDR3 in DNA: TGTGCCATCAGTGCGATGGGGACAGGGGACAAACGGTTTTTT.

In its sample, this clonotype was seen many times. The V and J genes are TRBV2 and TRBJ1-2, with 9 positions matching TRBD1. This CDR3 comprises 14 residues. The V gene's germline CDR1 is SNHLY and CDR2 FYNNEI. Losses at the gene ends were 4 bases for V and 2 bases for J; bases not matched to a gene: 2. CDR3 region: CASSGDRVNYGYTF. CDR3 DNA: TGTGCCAGCAGTGGGGACAGGGTGAACTATGGCTACACCTTC. The variable domain in full, with the rest retrieved from reference TRBV2 and TRBJ1-2, is EPEVTQTPSHQVTQMGQEVILRCVPISNHLYFYWYRQILGQKVEFLVSFYNNEISEKSEIFDDQFSVERPDGSNFTLKIRSTKLEDSAMYFCASSGDRVNYGYTFGSGTRLTVV.

This clonotype was found many times. The chain carries TRBV7-2 and TRBJ2-1, with D possibly TRBD1 on 6 matching bases. Germline V gene sequence: CDR1 SGHTA, CDR2 FQGNSA. The CDR3 loop spans 15 amino acids. V lost 10 bases, J lost 2 bases, and 18 bases lay in between. CDR3 DNA sequence: TGTGCCAACAGTCCCTTACAGGGTGCCTACAATGAGCAGTTCTTC. This encodes CANSPLQGAYNEQFF. The full variable domain, with the rest looked up from reference TRBV7-2 and TRBJ2-1, is GAGVSQSPSNKVTEKGKDVELRCDPISGHTALYWYRQSLGQGLEFLIYFQGNSAPDKSGLPSDRFSAERTGGSVSTLTIQRTQQEDSAVYLCANSPLQGAYNEQFFGPGTRLTVL.

This rearrangement joins TRBV20-1 to TRBJ2-7; TRBD2 agrees at 13 bases. Per the germline V gene, CDR1 is DFQATT and CDR2 is SNEGSKA (reference sequence). The CDR3 totals 16 residues. Losses at the gene ends were 3 bases for V and 2 bases for J; bases not matched to a gene: 7. This CDR3 is CSARGGLAGSAYEQYF. The CDR3, as DNA: TGCAGTGCTAGGGGGGGACTAGCGGGATCCGCCTACGAGCAGTACTTC.

This clonotype came up many times. The genes are TRBV12-3 or TRBV12-4 and TRBJ2-3, with 9 bases that match TRBD2. The V segment lost 10 bases and the J segment 4 bases; nucleotides outside the gene matches: 6. CDR3 length: 13 residues. This chain's CDR3 is CAILAGYADTQYF. In nucleotides, the CDR3 is TGTGCCATCCTAGCGGGGTATGCAGATACGCAGTATTTT.

This clonotype was detected ten times or more. This chain links TRBV20-1 with TRBJ2-5; 9 nucleotides align to TRBD2. V trimming: 3 bases; J trimming: 6 bases; junction bases outside the gene matches: 8. The germline CDR1 and CDR2 sequences are DFQATT and SNEGSKA (reference sequence). The CDR3 is 14 residues long. As DNA, the CDR3 is TGCAGTGCTAGCAAGGCGGGGGGGATCCAGACCCAGTACTTC. It is translated as CSASKAGGIQTQYF.

The sample holds many counts of this clonotype. V is TRBV6-1 and J is TRBJ1-2; TRBD1 aligns across 10 bases. Germline CDR1 MNHNS, CDR2 SASEGT. After removal of 7 bases from V and 5 bases from J, the junction contained 7 bases not matched to a gene. The CDR3 covers 14 residues. The CDR3 sequence is CASNSGTGVYGYTF. CDR3 bases: TGTGCCAGCAACTCCGGGACAGGGGTATATGGCTACACCTTC.

Comments on this clonotype: A read error may be the cause here, since a much bigger clone is one base away. The chain is built from TRBV10-3 and TRBJ2-2, with D tentatively TRBD1 (5 bases). The CDR3 runs 13 residues. V was cut by 7 bases and J by 7 bases, with 13 bases left in between. The germline CDR1 and CDR2 sequences are ENHRY and SYGVKD. The CDR3 DNA follows: TGTGCCATCACCGCAGGGCTGGGCGGGGAGCTGTTTTTT. Its protein is CAITAGLGGELFF.

Comments on this clonotype: A much larger clone is a single base away; this may be a read error. This rearrangement joins TRBV20-1 to TRBJ2-1, with 11 bases fitting TRBD1. The junction had 5 bases not matched to a gene; V was cut back by 6 bases and J by 7 bases. The CDR3 is 13 residues long. Germline V gene sequence: CDR1 DFQATT, CDR2 SNEGSKA (reference sequence). The DNA for the CDR3 is TGCAGTGCGGGGACAGGGGGAAGAAATGAGCAGTTCTTC. It codes for CSAGTGGRNEQFF.

As to this clonotype: A much larger clone is a single base away; this may be a read error. V is TRBV12-3 or TRBV12-4 and J is TRBJ1-1, with a weak D call TRBD1 (5 bases). The CDR3 is made up of 16 amino acids. The DNA for the CDR3 is TGTACCAGCAGTTTCTCATTGGGGCAGGGAGGAACTGAAGCTTTCTTT. Encoded protein: CTSSFSLGQGGTEAFF.

This clonotype was seen many times. The V call is TRBV6-6, the J call TRBJ2-3, with D possibly being TRBD1 or TRBD2 (5 bases each). This CDR3 has 16 amino acids. CDR1 and CDR2 from the germline V gene are MNHNY and SVGAGI (reference sequence). V was trimmed by 2 bases and J by 3 bases, leaving 15 bases between them. The CDR3: CASSYPGAYGTDTQYF. In DNA, the CDR3 is TGTGCCAGCAGTTACCCCGGGGCCTACGGGACAGATACGCAGTATTTT.

This clonotype has ten or more counts. The chain employs TRBV20-1 and TRBJ2-7; 9 bases agree with TRBD2. Germline-derived CDR1 and CDR2 are DFQATT and SNEGSKA (reference sequence). This CDR3 has 14 residues. V trimming: 6 bases; J trimming: 2 bases; junction bases outside the gene matches: 8. Written as DNA, the CDR3 is TGCAGTGCCCCCCAGGGCGGGGGGGCCTACGAGCAGTACTTC. Translated: CSAPQGGGAYEQYF.

In its sample, this clonotype was seen many times. The chain employs TRBV7-2 and TRBJ2-5; no firm D call. The CDR3 consists of 14 residues. The ends were cut back, 3 bases at V and 2 bases at J, with 10 bases in the middle. CDR1 is SGHTA, CDR2 FQGNSA, per germline. The CDR3 nucleotides read TGTGCCAGCAGCTTTGACGGGTATCAAGAGACCCAGTACTTC. Translated, it gives CASSFDGYQETQYF.

The table lists this clonotype with a count of one. The chain recombines TRBV6-5 with TRBJ2-2; TRBD2 matches at 8 bases. The ends lost 7 bases at V and 6 bases at J; junction bases unmatched: 13. This CDR3 has 16 residues. The germline gives CDR1 MNHEY, CDR2 SVGAGI. CDR3 in DNA: TGTGCCAGCACGGTAGCGGGGACCTCGGGGGCCGGGGAGCTGTTTTTT. It translates to CASTVAGTSGAGELFF.

With regard to this clonotype: Possible read error: a much larger clone is one base away. The chain joins TRBV20-1 to TRBJ1-2, with D tentatively TRBD1 (5 bases). Germline loops: CDR1 DFQATT, CDR2 SNEGSKA (reference sequence). The CDR3 is 14 amino acids. The chain's CDR3 is CSTSSRDGYYGYTF. In nucleotides, the CDR3 is TGCAGTACTAGCTCCCGGGACGGATACTATGGCTACACCTTC.

This clonotype was counted only a few times. The rearrangement uses TRBV21-1 and TRBJ1-2. TRBV21-1 is flagged as a pseudogene. The CDR3 covers 15 residues. As DNA, the CDR3 is TGTGCCAGCAGCAAAGGGTTACAGCGTGACTATGGCTACACCTTC. Its protein product is CASSKGLQRDYGYTF.

CDR3 sequence (DNA): TGTGCCAGCAGCGCGGCTAGCGGGGGGGCCCCTGAGCAGTTCTTC. This sequence encodes CASSAASGGAPEQFF. The chain couples TRBV7-2 to TRBJ2-1; 12 bases agree with TRBD2. Germline V gives CDR1 SGHTA, CDR2 FQGNSA. J gave up 9 bases and V 5 bases, and 8 bases lay outside the gene matches. This CDR3 is built from 15 residues. The full variable domain, completed using reference TRBV7-2 and TRBJ2-1, is GAGVSQSPSNKVTEKGKDVELRCDPISGHTALYWYRQSLGQGLEFLIYFQGNSAPDKSGLPSDRFSAERTGGSVSTLTIQRTQQEDSAVYLCASSAASGGAPEQFFGPGTRLTVL.

This clonotype occurred a few times. This may stem from a read error, because a much larger clone lies one nucleotide away. V and J are TRBV7-2 and TRBJ2-5; the D gene could be TRBD1 or TRBD2 (7 bases each). The CDR3 length is 15 residues. Germline V gene sequence: CDR1 SGHTA, CDR2 FQGNSA. DNA of the CDR3: TGTGCCGGCAGCCTCAGGGGGGGGTACCAAGAGACCCAGTACTTC. Amino acids: CAGSLRGGYQETQYF. The whole variable domain, filled in from reference TRBV7-2 and TRBJ2-5, reads GAGVSQSPSNKVTEKGKDVELRCDPISGHTALYWYRQSLGQGLEFLIYFQGNSAPDKSGLPSDRFSAERTGGSVSTLTIQRTQQEDSAVYLCAGSLRGGYQETQYFGPGTRLLVL.

At least ten counts were recorded for this clonotype. This chain uses TRBV30 with TRBJ2-7; tentative D call: TRBD2 (5 bases). V dropped 2 bases and J dropped 3 bases, with 8 bases sitting between them. The CDR3 extends over 12 amino acids. CDR1 and CDR2 from the germline V gene are GTSNPN and SVGIG (reference sequence). The CDR3 sequence is CAWSIGSYEQYF. DNA for the CDR3: TGTGCCTGGAGTATAGGGAGCTACGAGCAGTACTTC.

The CDR3: CASRDAKPYEQYF. The DNA of the CDR3 is TGTGCCAGCAGAGACGCTAAGCCCTACGAGCAGTACTTC. V gene TRBV2 combines with J gene TRBJ2-7; D remains unclear. CDR1 SNHLY and CDR2 FYNNEI come from the germline V gene. This CDR3 has 13 amino acids. Trimming left V 6 bases short and J 2 bases short, with 11 bases between.

On this clonotype itself: Being one base from a much bigger clone, this may be a read error. This chain joins TRBV6-2 or TRBV6-3 and TRBJ2-1; TRBD2 agrees at 14 bases. The J call could be wrong; TRBJ2-7 is a better fit for the DNA end. Germline lookup yields CDR1 MNHEY and CDR2 SVGEGT. This CDR3 region has 18 residues. CDR3 nucleotides: TGTGCCAGCAGTTACCTTGCTCCGGGGACTAGCGGGGGAAGCGAGCAGTACTTC. Translated: CASSYLAPGTSGGSEQYF.

DNA for the CDR3: TGCGCCAGCAGCCAGGATAGCGACTACGAGCAGTACTTC. Its protein product is CASSQDSDYEQYF. J is TRBJ2-7 and V is TRBV4-1; D may be TRBD2 (5 bases). The CDR3 spans 13 residues. Per the germline V gene, CDR1 is MGHRA and CDR2 is YSYEKL. V was shortened by 3 bases and J by 3 bases, with 9 bases between the two germline ends.